Presented here are 6 T cell receptor beta chains from one specimen sequenced in a study of blood T cell repertoires in COVID-19 (dated by TCRdb to the early 2020s). The library came from the immunoSEQ multiplex PCR assay. What TCRdb holds here is the immuneACCESS table cut down to in-frame rearrangements. Part of the clones is not present; checked against another copy, under half of the missing clones reflect an unresolved V gene, and the others are unexplained. In all, the sample holds approximately 150,000 clones, and around 84% of those were seen once. The ten largest make up over 2% of the sample. Source material: peripheral blood. The receptors come from a woman of 80 years or more with COVID-19, enrolled during active disease.

The rearrangement links TRBV18 to TRBJ2-7, with a tentative D call TRBD2 (5 bases). Germline V gene lookup returns CDR1 KGHSH and CDR2 LQKENI. The V gene lost 3 bases and the J gene lost 3 bases, with 9 bases spanning the gap. CDR3 length: 13 amino acids. DNA for the CDR3: TGTGCCAGCTCACCTCCCGGGGACTACGAGCAGTACTTC. This codes for CASSPPGDYEQYF.

V usage is TRBV4-1 and J usage is TRBJ2-7; the D gene is possibly TRBD1 (6 bases). The length of the CDR3 is 15 residues. Germline values: CDR1 MGHRA, CDR2 YSYEKL. Trimming pared 4 bases from V and 1 base from J, leaving 14 bases between. CDR3: CASSLYGGQSYEQYF. The CDR3 DNA reads TGCGCCAGCAGCCTTTACGGTGGACAGTCCTACGAGCAGTACTTC.

V usage is TRBV6-5 and J usage is TRBJ2-7, with D uncertain. From germline, CDR1 is MNHEY and CDR2 SVGAGI. This CDR3 is built from 13 residues. V was pared by 1 base and J by 6 bases, with 10 bases between. CDR3 sequence: CASSYWAASEQYF. The CDR3 region has the DNA TGTGCCAGCAGTTACTGGGCCGCGAGCGAGCAGTACTTC.

The chain employs TRBV19 and TRBJ2-2; D call uncertain. CDR1 is LNHDA and CDR2 is SQIVND in the germline V gene (reference sequence). The V end was cut by 8 bases, the J end by 6 bases, with 10 bases between. The CDR3 contains 12 residues. CDR3 residues: CASSRLSGELFF. The CDR3 DNA follows: TGTGCCAGTTCCAGGTTGTCCGGGGAGCTGTTTTTT.

The chain employs TRBV19 and TRBJ1-4; a possible D gene is TRBD1 (5 bases). There are 16 residues in the CDR3. V gave up 6 bases and J gave up 6 bases, with 20 bases separating them. Germline CDR1 reads LNHDA; CDR2 reads SQIVND (reference sequence). CDR3 sequence reads: CASRAGGGTSDEKLFF. The CDR3 DNA reads as TGTGCCAGTAGAGCGGGGGGGGGAACCAGTGATGAAAAACTGTTTTTT.

V usage is TRBV28 and J usage is TRBJ2-5; the match to TRBD1 covers 10 bases. Germline V gene sequence: CDR1 MDHEN, CDR2 SYDVKM. This CDR3 has 16 amino acids. J was trimmed by 3 bases and V by 2 bases; bases with no gene match: 6. CDR3 nucleotides: TGTGCCAGCAGTTTAGAATTAGGACAGGGGGAAGAGACCCAGTACTTC. Its translation: CASSLELGQGEETQYF.